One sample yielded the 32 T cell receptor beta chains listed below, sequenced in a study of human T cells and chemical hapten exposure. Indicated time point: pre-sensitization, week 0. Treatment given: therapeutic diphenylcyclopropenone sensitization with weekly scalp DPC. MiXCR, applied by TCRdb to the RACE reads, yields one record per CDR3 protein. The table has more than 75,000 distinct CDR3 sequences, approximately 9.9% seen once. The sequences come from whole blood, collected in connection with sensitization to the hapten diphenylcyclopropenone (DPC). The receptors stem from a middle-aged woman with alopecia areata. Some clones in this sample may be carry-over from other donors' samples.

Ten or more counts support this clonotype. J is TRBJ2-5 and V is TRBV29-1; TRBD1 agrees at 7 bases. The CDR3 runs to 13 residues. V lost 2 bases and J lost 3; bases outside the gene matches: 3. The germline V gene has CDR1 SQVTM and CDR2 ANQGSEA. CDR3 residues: CSVESDREETQYF. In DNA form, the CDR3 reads TGCAGCGTTGAATCTGACAGGGAAGAGACCCAGTACTTC.

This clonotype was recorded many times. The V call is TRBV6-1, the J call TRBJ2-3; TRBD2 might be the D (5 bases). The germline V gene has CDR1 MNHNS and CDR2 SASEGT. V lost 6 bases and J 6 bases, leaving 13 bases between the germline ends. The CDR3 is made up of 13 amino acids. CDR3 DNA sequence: TGTGCCAGCAGCGAGCGGTCTGTTGATACGCAGTATTTT. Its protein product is CASSERSVDTQYF.

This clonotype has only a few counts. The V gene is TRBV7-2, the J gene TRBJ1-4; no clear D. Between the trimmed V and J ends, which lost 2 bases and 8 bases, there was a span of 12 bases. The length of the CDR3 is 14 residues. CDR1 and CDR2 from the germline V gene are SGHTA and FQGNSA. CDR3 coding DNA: TGTGCCAGCAGCTTACAGGAGAGGACGGAAAAACTGTTTTTT. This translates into CASSLQERTEKLFF.

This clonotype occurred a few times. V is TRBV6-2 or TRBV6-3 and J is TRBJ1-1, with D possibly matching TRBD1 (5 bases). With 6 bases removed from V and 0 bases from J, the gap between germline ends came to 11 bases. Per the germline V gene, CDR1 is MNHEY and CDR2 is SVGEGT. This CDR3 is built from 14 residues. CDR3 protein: CASRQTALNTEAFF. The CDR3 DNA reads TGTGCCAGCAGACAGACAGCCCTGAACACTGAAGCTTTCTTT.

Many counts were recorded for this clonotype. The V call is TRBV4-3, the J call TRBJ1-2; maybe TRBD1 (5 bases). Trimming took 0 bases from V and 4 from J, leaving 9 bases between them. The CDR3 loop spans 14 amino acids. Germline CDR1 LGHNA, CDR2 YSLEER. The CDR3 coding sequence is TGCGCCAGCAGCCAAGATCTAGGGACCTATGGCTACACCTTC. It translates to CASSQDLGTYGYTF.

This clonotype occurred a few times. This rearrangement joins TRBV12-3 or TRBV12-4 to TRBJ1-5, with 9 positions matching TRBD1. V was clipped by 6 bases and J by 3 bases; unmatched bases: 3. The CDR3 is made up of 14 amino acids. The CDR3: CASRRDRANQPQHF. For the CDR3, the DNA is TGTGCCAGCAGGAGGGACAGGGCCAATCAGCCCCAGCATTTT.

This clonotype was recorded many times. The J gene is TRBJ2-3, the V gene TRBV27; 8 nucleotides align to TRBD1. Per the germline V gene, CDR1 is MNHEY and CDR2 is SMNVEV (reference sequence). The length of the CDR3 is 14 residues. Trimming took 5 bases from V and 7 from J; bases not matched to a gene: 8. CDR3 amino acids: CASSLLTGANTQYF. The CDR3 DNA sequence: TGTGCCAGCAGTCTCCTGACAGGGGCGAATACGCAGTATTTT.

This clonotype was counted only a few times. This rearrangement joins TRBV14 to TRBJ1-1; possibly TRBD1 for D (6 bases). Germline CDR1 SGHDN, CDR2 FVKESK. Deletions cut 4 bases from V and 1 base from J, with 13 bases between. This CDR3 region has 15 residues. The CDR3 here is CASSRPGTTNTEAFF. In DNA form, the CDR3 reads TGTGCCAGCAGCCGCCCTGGGACAACGAACACTGAAGCTTTCTTT.

CDR3 residues: CATSLLAGADTGELFF. The CDR3 DNA reads as TGTGCCACCAGCCTACTAGCGGGGGCCGACACCGGGGAGCTGTTTTTT. The chain joins TRBV15 to TRBJ2-2; TRBD2 matches 11 bases. CDR3 size: 16 residues. The germline CDR1 and CDR2 sequences are LNHNV and YYDKDF (reference sequence). The junction had 5 bases not matched to a gene; V was cut back by 5 bases and J by 3 bases.

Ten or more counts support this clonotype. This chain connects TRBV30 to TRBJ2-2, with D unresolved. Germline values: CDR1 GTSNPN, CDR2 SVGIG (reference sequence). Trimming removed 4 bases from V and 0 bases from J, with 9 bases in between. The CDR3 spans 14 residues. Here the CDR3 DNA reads TGTGCCTGGACAGAGACCGCGAACACCGGGGAGCTGTTTTTT. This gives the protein CAWTETANTGELFF.

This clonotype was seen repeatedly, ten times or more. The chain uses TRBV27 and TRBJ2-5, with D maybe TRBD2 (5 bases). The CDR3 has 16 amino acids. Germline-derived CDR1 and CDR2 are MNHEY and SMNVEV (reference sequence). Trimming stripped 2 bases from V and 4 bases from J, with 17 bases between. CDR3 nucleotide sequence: TGTGCCAGCAGTTTACGCGGAGAAAGGACTCGAGAGACCCAGTACTTC. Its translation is CASSLRGERTRETQYF.

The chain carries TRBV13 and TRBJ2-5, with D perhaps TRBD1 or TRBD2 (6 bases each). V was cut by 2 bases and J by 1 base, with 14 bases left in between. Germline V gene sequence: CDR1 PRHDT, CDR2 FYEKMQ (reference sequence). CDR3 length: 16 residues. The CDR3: CASSLSRGVPQETQYF. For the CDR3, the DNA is TGTGCCAGCAGCTTAAGTAGGGGGGTCCCCCAAGAGACCCAGTACTTC.

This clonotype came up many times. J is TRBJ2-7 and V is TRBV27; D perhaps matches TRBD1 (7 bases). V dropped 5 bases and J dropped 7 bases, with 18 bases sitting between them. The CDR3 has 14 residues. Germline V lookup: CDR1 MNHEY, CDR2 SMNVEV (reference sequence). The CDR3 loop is CASSLRQGLGEQYF. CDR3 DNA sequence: TGTGCCAGCAGTCTTCGACAGGGACTGGGGGAGCAGTACTTC.

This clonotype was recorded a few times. This CDR3 reads CASSKLDSYEQYF. In DNA form, the CDR3 reads TGTGCCAGCAGTAAACTTGACTCCTACGAGCAGTACTTC. V usage is TRBV28 and J usage is TRBJ2-7, with unresolved D. Germline loops: CDR1 MDHEN, CDR2 SYDVKM. V was cut by 5 bases and J by 0 bases, with 8 bases left in between. The CDR3 is 13 amino acids.

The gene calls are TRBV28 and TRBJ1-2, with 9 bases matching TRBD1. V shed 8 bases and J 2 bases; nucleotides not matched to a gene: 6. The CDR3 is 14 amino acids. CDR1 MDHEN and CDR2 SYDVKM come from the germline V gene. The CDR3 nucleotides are TGTGCCAGCCAACCGGGACAGGGAAACTATGGCTACACCTTC. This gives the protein CASQPGQGNYGYTF.

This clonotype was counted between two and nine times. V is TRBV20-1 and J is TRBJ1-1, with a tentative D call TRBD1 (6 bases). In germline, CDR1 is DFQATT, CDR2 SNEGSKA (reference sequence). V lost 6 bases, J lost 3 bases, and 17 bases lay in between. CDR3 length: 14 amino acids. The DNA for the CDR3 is TGCAGTGCCCCTACCCCGGGGGCGTACACTGAAGCTTTCTTT. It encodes CSAPTPGAYTEAFF.

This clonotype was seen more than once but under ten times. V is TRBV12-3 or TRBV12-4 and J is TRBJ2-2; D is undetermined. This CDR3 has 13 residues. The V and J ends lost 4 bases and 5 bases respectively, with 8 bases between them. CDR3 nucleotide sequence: TGTGCCAGCAGTTCCCTCGGTACCGGGGAGCTGTTTTTT. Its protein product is CASSSLGTGELFF.

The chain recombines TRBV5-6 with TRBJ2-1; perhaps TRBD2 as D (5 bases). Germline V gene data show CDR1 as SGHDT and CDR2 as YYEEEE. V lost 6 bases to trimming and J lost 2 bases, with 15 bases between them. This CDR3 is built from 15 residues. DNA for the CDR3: TGTGCCAGCACCCGAGGGTCGTACCCCTACAATGAGCAGTTCTTC. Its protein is CASTRGSYPYNEQFF.

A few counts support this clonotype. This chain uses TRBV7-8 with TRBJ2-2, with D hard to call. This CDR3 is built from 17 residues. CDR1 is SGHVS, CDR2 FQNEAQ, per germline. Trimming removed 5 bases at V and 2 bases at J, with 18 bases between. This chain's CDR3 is CASSLRKVGYNTGELFF. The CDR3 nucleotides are TGTGCCAGCAGCCTCCGGAAAGTGGGCTACAACACCGGGGAGCTGTTTTTT.

CDR3 residues: CASSLVSPDTQYF. In DNA, the CDR3 is TGTGCCAGCAGCTTAGTCTCCCCAGATACGCAGTATTTT. The rearrangement joins TRBV11-2 to TRBJ2-3; the D is unclear. The germline V gene has CDR1 SGHAT and CDR2 FQNNGV. The germline V and J ends were trimmed by 1 base and 4 bases, with 6 bases remaining between them. The CDR3 spans 13 residues.

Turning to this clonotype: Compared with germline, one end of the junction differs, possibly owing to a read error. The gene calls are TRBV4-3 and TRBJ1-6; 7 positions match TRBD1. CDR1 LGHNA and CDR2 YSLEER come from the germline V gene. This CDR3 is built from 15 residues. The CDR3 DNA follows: TGCGCCAGCAGCCGGGGGACAGAATATAATTCACCCCTCCTCTTT. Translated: CASSRGTEYNSPLLF.

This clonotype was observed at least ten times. The CDR3 protein is CASSLDSGVGQPQHF. DNA for the CDR3: TGTGCCAGCAGCTTAGACTCAGGGGTAGGACAGCCCCAGCATTTT. The chain uses TRBV7-8 and TRBJ1-5, with D perhaps matching TRBD1 (6 bases). Germline loops: CDR1 SGHVS, CDR2 FQNEAQ. Trimming pared 1 base from V and 7 bases from J, leaving 14 bases between. The CDR3 sequence is 15 residues long.

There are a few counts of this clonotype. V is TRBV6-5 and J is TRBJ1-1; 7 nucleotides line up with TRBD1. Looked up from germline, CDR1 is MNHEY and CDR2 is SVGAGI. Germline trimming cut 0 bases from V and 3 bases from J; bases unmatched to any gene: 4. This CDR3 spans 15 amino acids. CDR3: CASSYSRGLHTEAFF. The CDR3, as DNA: TGTGCCAGCAGTTACTCGAGGGGGCTACACACTGAAGCTTTCTTT.

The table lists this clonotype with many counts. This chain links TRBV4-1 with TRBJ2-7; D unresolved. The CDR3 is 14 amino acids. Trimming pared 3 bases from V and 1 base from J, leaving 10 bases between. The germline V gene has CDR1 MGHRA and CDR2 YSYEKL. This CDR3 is CASSQQPRSYEQYF. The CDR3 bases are TGCGCCAGCAGCCAGCAGCCTCGGTCCTACGAGCAGTACTTC.

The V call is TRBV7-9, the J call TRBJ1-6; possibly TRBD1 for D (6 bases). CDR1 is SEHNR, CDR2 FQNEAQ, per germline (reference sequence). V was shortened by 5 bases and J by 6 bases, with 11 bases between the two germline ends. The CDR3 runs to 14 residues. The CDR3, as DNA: TGTGCCAGCAGCCGACAGGTTATTAATTCACCCCTCCACTTT. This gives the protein CASSRQVINSPLHF.

In DNA, the CDR3 is TGTGCCACCGGACGGATAGCAACTAATGAAAAACTGTTTTTT. The encoded protein is CATGRIATNEKLFF. The rearrangement links TRBV19 to TRBJ1-4; D is unresolved. The CDR3 has 14 residues. The V end lost 10 bases, the J end lost 0 bases, and 12 bases lay between the germline ends. Germline assignment: CDR1 LNHDA and CDR2 SQIVND (reference sequence).

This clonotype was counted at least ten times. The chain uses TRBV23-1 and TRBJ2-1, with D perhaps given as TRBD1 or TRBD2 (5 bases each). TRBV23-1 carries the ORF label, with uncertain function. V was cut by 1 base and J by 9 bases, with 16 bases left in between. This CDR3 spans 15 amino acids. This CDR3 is CASSQYASRGGEQFF. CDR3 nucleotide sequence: TGCGCCAGCAGTCAATACGCCTCGAGGGGTGGTGAGCAGTTCTTC.

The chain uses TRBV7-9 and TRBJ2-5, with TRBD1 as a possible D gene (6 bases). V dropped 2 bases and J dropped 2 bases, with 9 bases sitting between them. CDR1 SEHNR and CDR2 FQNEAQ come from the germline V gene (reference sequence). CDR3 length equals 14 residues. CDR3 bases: TGTGCCAGCAGCTTAAGCCAGGGGCAAGAGACCCAGTACTTC. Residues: CASSLSQGQETQYF.

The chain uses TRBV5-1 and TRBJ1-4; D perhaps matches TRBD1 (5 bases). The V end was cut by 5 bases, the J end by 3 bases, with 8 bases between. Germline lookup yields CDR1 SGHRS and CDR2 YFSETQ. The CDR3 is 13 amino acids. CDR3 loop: CASRDSPNEKLFF. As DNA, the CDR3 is TGCGCCAGCAGAGACAGCCCTAATGAAAAACTGTTTTTT.

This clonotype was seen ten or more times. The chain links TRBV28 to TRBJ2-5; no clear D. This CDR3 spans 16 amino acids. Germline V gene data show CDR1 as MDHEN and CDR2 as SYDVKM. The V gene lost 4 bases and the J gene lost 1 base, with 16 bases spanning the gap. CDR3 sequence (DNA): TGTGCCAGCAGTTCCGCCCCGTGGGGAACCCAAGAGACCCAGTACTTC. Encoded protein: CASSSAPWGTQETQYF.

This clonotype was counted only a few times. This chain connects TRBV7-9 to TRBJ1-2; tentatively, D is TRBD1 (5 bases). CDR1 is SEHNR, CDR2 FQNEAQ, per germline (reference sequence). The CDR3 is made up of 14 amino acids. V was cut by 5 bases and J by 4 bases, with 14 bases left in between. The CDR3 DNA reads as TGTGCCAGCAGCACCGGGACCGCAGCCTATGGCTACACCTTC. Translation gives CASSTGTAAYGYTF.

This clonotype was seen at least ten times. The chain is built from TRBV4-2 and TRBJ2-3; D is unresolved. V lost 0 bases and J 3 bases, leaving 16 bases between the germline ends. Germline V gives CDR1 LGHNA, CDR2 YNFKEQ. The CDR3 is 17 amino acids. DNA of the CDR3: TGTGCCAGCAGCCAAGATGACGATGGGCTGGAAACAGATACGCAGTATTTT. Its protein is CASSQDDDGLETDTQYF.